A selection of T cell receptor beta chains follows, all from one sample in a study of shared clonotypes between healthy human individuals. TCRdb's copy holds only in-frame clones and misses some; the assay was immunoSEQ multiplex PCR. Found here are roughly 76,000 clones, 62% of them singletons; the top ten hold roughly half. The material sequenced was memory CD8+ T cells sorted from blood. The receptors originated from a young man in good health. Both conserved end residues are part of each CDR3. D genes are given only for firm matches. Rows may omit the clone size; those that give it use once, few, many or a size class.

TGTGCCAGCAGTTTTGGCGGAGCCTCCTACAATGAGCAGTTCTTC,CASSFGGASYNEQFF,TRBJ2-1,-,15,many,TRBV28
TGTGCCAGCAGCTCAAACACTGAAGCTTTCTTT,CASSSNTEAFF,TRBJ1-1,-,11,-,TRBV5-4
TGTGCCAGCAGCCAAGAAGGAGGCAACTACAATGAGCAGTTCTTC,CASSQEGGNYNEQFF,TRBJ2-1,-,15,once,TRBV4-2
TGCGCCAGCAGCATGGACAGTGGCACTGAAGCTTTCTTT,CASSMDSGTEAFF,TRBJ1-1,-,13,-,TRBV5-1
TGTGCCAGCAGCTTAGTTTACCCGGGTTTCGGCAATGAGCAGTTCTTC,CASSLVYPGFGNEQFF,TRBJ2-1,-,16,many,TRBV7-8
TGTGCCAGCACTGTCCTTGTGGGGGGGAGTCAGCCCCAGCATTTT,CASTVLVGGSQPQHF,TRBJ1-5,-,15,-,TRBV28
TGTGCCAGCAGCTTGCTGGGTCTTCTGGATGGCTACACCTTC,CASSLLGLLDGYTF,TRBJ1-2,-,14,-,TRBV5-4
TGCGCCAGCAGCCAAGATCGGACAGTCAACTATGGCTACACCTTC,CASSQDRTVNYGYTF,TRBJ1-2,-,15,-,TRBV4-3
TGCAGCGTTGAAGGGATTTTGACAGGCCCTTTCTACGAGCAGTACTTC,CSVEGILTGPFYEQYF,TRBJ2-7,-,16,-,TRBV29-1
TGTGCCAGCTCGGGGGCCGGGACTTTCACAGATACGCAGTATTTT,CASSGAGTFTDTQYF,TRBJ2-3,-,15,-,TRBV18
TGTGCCAGCAGCCCTTCCCCGTCCACTGAAGCTTTCTTT,CASSPSPSTEAFF,TRBJ1-1,-,13,-,TRBV11-2
TGTGCCAGCAGCGTAGGTCACCAGGGGCAGCCCCAGCATTTT,CASSVGHQGQPQHF,TRBJ1-5,-,14,few,TRBV9
TGTGCCAGCAGCTTACGGCGGGAGCGTTCCTACGAGCAGTACTTC,CASSLRRERSYEQYF,TRBJ2-7,TRBD2,15,-,TRBV7-8
TGTGCCAGTAGTATGGGACATAGCAATCAGCCCCAGCATTTT,CASSMGHSNQPQHF,TRBJ1-5,-,14,many,TRBV19
TGTGCCAGCAGCTTAGCAGGGCCCGGAAACACCATATATTTT,CASSLAGPGNTIYF,TRBJ1-3,-,14,-,TRBV7-9
TGTGCCAGCAGCGCGCCAAAGGGGGCTGGCGCCGAGCAGTACTTC,CASSAPKGAGAEQYF,TRBJ2-7,TRBD1,15,few,TRBV7-9